What follows is one TCR beta chain and its context. The CDR3 extends over 14 amino acids. The V and J ends lost 4 bases and 2 bases respectively, with 12 bases between them. The germline gives CDR1 PRHDT, CDR2 FYEKMQ (reference sequence). The data are from a study of blood T cell repertoires in COVID-19. Method: immunoSEQ multiplex PCR; TCRdb's copy keeps in-frame clones and lacks some. The table shows over 200,000 clones, with around nine tenths occurring only once. This chain links TRBV13 with TRBJ2-7; the D gene is possibly TRBD2 (6 bases). The source material was PBMCs or T cells enriched from blood (not recorded which). This sequence originates from a young man who had recovered from COVID-19. The CDR3 protein is CASSWGLNPYEQYF. The CDR3 DNA reads TGTGCCAGCAGCTGGGGACTTAACCCCTACGAGCAGTACTTC.